This paragraph reports one T cell receptor (beta chain). The target antigen is unknown. The data are from a study of cytomegalovirus exposure and HLA in healthy donors. For the study at large: Of more than 350 genotyped donors, more than 70% clustered with self-reported Caucasian donors. Regarding the study as a whole: Most TCR sequences were uncommon, yet certain public TCRs appeared in many donors. Evidence from a later analysis indicated that most CMV-associated TCR beta chains looked HLA-restricted.

The CDR3 has 14 amino acids. V was cut by 0 bases and J by 6 bases, with 12 bases left in between. Germline V gene sequence: CDR1 SGDLS, CDR2 YYNGEE. PCR was performed using 60 Vbeta and 13 Jbeta primers. The method was immunoSEQ multiplex PCR; TCRdb's version includes in-frame clones alone and lacks a portion of them. The sample includes around 200,000 clones, over 75% of them seen just once. Each donor was healthy, and each was a bone marrow donor. Sequenced sample: PBMCs. This TCR derives from a man aged 50 to 60 in good health and CMV-seronegative. The chain employs TRBV9 and TRBJ1-2, with unresolved D. The CDR3 loop is CASSVGGGSHGYTF. The CDR3 bases are TGTGCCAGCAGCGTAGGGGGAGGTTCGCATGGCTACACCTTC. The variable domain in full, completed from reference TRBV9 and TRBJ1-2, reads DSGVTQTPKHLITATGQRVTLRCSPRSGDLSVYWYQQSLDQGLQFLIQYYNGEERAKGNILERFSAQQFPDLHSELNLSSLELGDSALYFCASSVGGGSHGYTFGSGTRLTVV.